This T cell receptor (beta chain) comes out of a study of blood T cells in healthy people across ages. The CDR3 has 18 residues. J gave up 2 bases and V 3 bases, and 13 bases lay outside the gene matches. Germline assignment: CDR1 GTSNPN and CDR2 SVGIG (reference sequence). It was with a sample-barcoded 5' primer and a J-beta primer mix that a second PCR of about 6 to 12 cycles was run. Carrying 12 random nucleotides, a template-switch adaptor labeled each individual cDNA molecule. TCRdb used MiXCR to reprocess the 5' RACE reads, holding one entry per CDR3 protein. The sample records hundreds of thousands of distinct CDR3 sequences, 49% being singletons.

The V call is TRBV30, the J call TRBJ2-6, with 7 bases matching TRBD1. This TCR was recovered from a woman aged 60-70 years in good health. Input material: blood. CDR3 sequence reads: CAWRGRQGRFTGANVLTF. The CDR3 DNA reads TGTGCCTGGAGAGGAAGACAGGGACGGTTCACTGGGGCCAACGTCCTGACTTTC.